Below are 28 T cell receptor beta chains sequenced from a single sample in a study of graft-versus-host responses after intestinal transplantation. Antigens of these TCRs are unknown. The repertoire was sequenced with immunoSEQ multiplex PCR; TCRdb's copy has only in-frame clones and lacks some. The table has 50,000 to 60,000 clones, 80% to 95% seen once. The material sequenced was unstimulated CD4+ T cells sorted from spleen or lymph node cells, taken before transplant. The receptors stem from a human donor who was the organ donor for an intestinal transplant.

The V call is TRBV5-4, the J call TRBJ2-3; D remains unclear. V was cut by 0 bases and J by 1 base, with 12 bases left in between. Germline V lookup: CDR1 SGHNT, CDR2 YYREEE (reference sequence). The CDR3 consists of 16 residues. The CDR3 protein is CASSLGLRRGTDTQYF. CDR3 bases: TGTGCCAGCAGCTTGGGGCTCAGGCGAGGCACAGATACGCAGTATTTT.

The chain carries TRBV30 and TRBJ2-5; perhaps TRBD2 as D (5 bases). The CDR3 extends over 12 amino acids. Trimming left V 0 bases short and J 5 bases short, with 7 bases between. The germline CDR1 and CDR2 sequences are GTSNPN and SVGIG (reference sequence). CDR3 nucleotide sequence: TGTGCCTGGAGTGTCGGCGGGGAGACCCAGTACTTC. This translates into CAWSVGGETQYF.

The V and J genes are TRBV27 and TRBJ1-5; unclear D gene. Germline lookup yields CDR1 MNHEY and CDR2 SMNVEV (reference sequence). This CDR3 region has 14 residues. Trimming removed 3 bases from V and 2 bases from J, with 8 bases in between. CDR3 nucleotide sequence: TGTGCCAGCAGTTTTGGGATCCGCAATCAGCCCCAGCATTTT. Its translation: CASSFGIRNQPQHF.

This clone has a single count. This chain connects TRBV4-1 to TRBJ2-1; D is undetermined. Germline CDR1 reads MGHRA; CDR2 reads YSYEKL. This CDR3 has 13 amino acids. With 4 bases removed from V and 2 bases from J, the gap between germline ends came to 6 bases. The CDR3 coding sequence is TGCGCCAGCAGCCCCAATCCCTACAATGAGCAGTTCTTC. It specifies CASSPNPYNEQFF.

This clone occurred once. The chain links TRBV7-9 to TRBJ1-2; TRBD1 matches 9 bases. V dropped 5 bases and J dropped 4; count of bases not matched to a gene: 2. From germline, CDR1 is SEHNR and CDR2 FQNEAQ (reference sequence). The CDR3 is made up of 13 amino acids. The CDR3 here is CASSRTGAYGYTF. As DNA, the CDR3 is TGTGCCAGCAGCCGGACAGGGGCCTATGGCTACACCTTC.

This chain connects TRBV9 to TRBJ2-7; D gene ambiguous. CDR1 and CDR2 (germline): SGDLS, YYNGEE. The CDR3 is 14 amino acids. V lost 1 base and J 2 bases, leaving 10 bases between the germline ends. The CDR3 loop reads CASSVSPLAYEQYF. The CDR3 DNA sequence: TGTGCCAGCAGCGTATCACCTTTGGCCTACGAGCAGTACTTC.

The V call is TRBV30, the J call TRBJ2-1, with TRBD2 matching 7 bases. Germline CDR1 and CDR2: GTSNPN and SVGIG (reference sequence). The V and J ends lost 5 bases and 7 bases, in that order; junction bases with no gene match: 8. This CDR3 has 13 amino acids. CDR3 DNA: TGTGCCTGGGGAGCGGGAACAACAAATGAGCAGTTCTTC. This sequence encodes CAWGAGTTNEQFF.

This clone was picked up one time. CDR3 DNA: TGTGCCAGCAGTTTTAGGGTAGCGGGACCCTACGAGCAGTACTTC. This codes for CASSFRVAGPYEQYF. This chain joins TRBV28 and TRBJ2-7; 8 bases are shared with TRBD2. There are 15 residues in the CDR3. The J segment lost 2 bases and the V segment lost 3 bases, leaving 6 bases of the junction unmatched. Germline V lookup: CDR1 MDHEN, CDR2 SYDVKM.

The V call is TRBV9, the J call TRBJ2-3; TRBD2 agrees at 11 bases. The length of the CDR3 is 16 residues. Germline V gene sequence: CDR1 SGDLS, CDR2 YYNGEE. Trimming at V came to 4 bases and at J to 0 bases, leaving 4 bases not matched to a gene. CDR3: CASSSLAGESTDTQYF. The CDR3 region has the DNA TGTGCCAGCAGCTCACTAGCGGGAGAGAGCACAGATACGCAGTATTTT.

The V call is TRBV4-2, the J call TRBJ2-1; D could derive from TRBD1 or TRBD2 (6 bases each). The V and J ends lost 3 bases and 10 bases respectively, with 7 bases between them. The CDR3 runs to 11 residues. CDR1 and CDR2 (germline): LGHNA, YNFKEQ. The CDR3 bases are TGTGCCAGCAGCCACGGGGGCGAGCAGTTCTTC. Protein: CASSHGGEQFF.

The J gene is TRBJ2-2, the V gene TRBV28; 8 bases align to TRBD2. CDR1 is MDHEN and CDR2 is SYDVKM in the germline V gene. J lost 7 bases, V lost 5 bases, and 12 bases had no gene match. The CDR3 runs 16 residues. The CDR3: CASSRGGGRRDGELFF. The CDR3 DNA reads as TGTGCCAGCAGTCGGGGCGGGGGGAGAAGAGACGGGGAGCTGTTTTTT.

V and J are TRBV2 and TRBJ2-7; D ambiguous. The CDR3 loop spans 13 amino acids. Trimming cost V 3 bases and J 3 bases, with 9 bases left between them. Germline CDR1 is SNHLY and CDR2 is FYNNEI. The CDR3 DNA reads as TGTGCCAGCAGTGACGGTCGCCTCTACGAGCAGTACTTC. Amino acid sequence: CASSDGRLYEQYF.

The chain recombines TRBV5-6 with TRBJ2-7, with D unresolved. The CDR3 is 16 amino acids. Trimming cost V 3 bases and J 5 bases, with 21 bases left between them. The germline CDR1 and CDR2 sequences are SGHDT and YYEEEE. CDR3 sequence: CASSYELSWQAHEQYF. The CDR3 nucleotides are TGTGCCAGCAGCTACGAGCTATCGTGGCAGGCCCACGAGCAGTACTTC.

This clone was picked up a small number of times. The chain links TRBV19 to TRBJ1-6; D is unclear. Per germline, CDR1 LNHDA and CDR2 SQIVND (reference sequence). Trimming shortened V by 5 bases and J by 14 bases, and 16 bases separated the two germline ends. The CDR3 has 13 amino acids. CDR3 DNA sequence: TGTGCCAGTAGTTTTCTTGGAATTCCGGCCCTCCACTTT. This sequence encodes CASSFLGIPALHF.

The chain has TRBV30 and TRBJ2-5; 7 nucleotides line up with TRBD2. The length of the CDR3 is 11 residues. Per germline, CDR1 GTSNPN and CDR2 SVGIG (reference sequence). With V trimmed by 4 bases and J by 13 bases, 9 bases remained unmatched. The CDR3 bases are TGTGCCTGGATCCGCGGGACTAACGCGTACTTC. It specifies CAWIRGTNAYF.

The rearrangement links TRBV28 to TRBJ1-3; D possibly corresponds to TRBD1 (5 bases). This CDR3 comprises 13 residues. Deletions cut 11 bases from V and 0 bases from J, with 11 bases between. Germline assignment: CDR1 MDHEN and CDR2 SYDVKM. In DNA form, the CDR3 reads TGTGCCGTACAGGTTCCCTCTGGAAACACCATATATTTT. Translated, it gives CAVQVPSGNTIYF.

Notes on this clone: Distinct nucleotide sequences in the sample also encode this CDR3. The chain combines TRBV9 with TRBJ2-6; the D gene is possibly TRBD2 (7 bases). This CDR3 spans 17 amino acids. Looked up from germline, CDR1 is SGDLS and CDR2 is YYNGEE. V was trimmed by 1 base and J by 2 bases, leaving 13 bases between them. CDR3 sequence reads: CASSVWGGGPGANVLTF. In nucleotides, the CDR3 is TGTGCCAGCAGCGTATGGGGAGGGGGTCCTGGGGCCAACGTCCTGACTTTC.

The chain joins TRBV5-6 to TRBJ1-2; D is ambiguous. Deletions cut 0 bases from V and 0 bases from J, with 9 bases between. This CDR3 region has 15 residues. Germline lookup yields CDR1 SGHDT and CDR2 YYEEEE. CDR3 in DNA: TGTGCCAGCAGCTTGGGGCGGGAAACTAACTATGGCTACACCTTC. Protein product: CASSLGRETNYGYTF.

This chain connects TRBV4-2 to TRBJ1-4, with 10 bases fitting TRBD1. With 4 bases clipped from V and 6 bases from J, the junction kept 2 bases outside the gene matches. There are 14 residues in the CDR3. Looked up from germline, CDR1 is LGHNA and CDR2 is YNFKEQ. Written as DNA, the CDR3 is TGTGCCAGCAGCCCGACAGGGGGCTATGAAAAACTGTTTTTT. Its translation: CASSPTGGYEKLFF.

The rearrangement uses TRBV6-5 and TRBJ1-2; 9 nucleotides match TRBD1. The CDR3 contains 15 residues. The V gene end was trimmed by 3 bases and the J gene end by 0 bases; junction bases not matched to a gene: 2. Germline values: CDR1 MNHEY, CDR2 SVGAGI. CDR3 DNA: TGTGCCAGCAGTTATGGACAGGGGTCTAACTATGGCTACACCTTC. Encoded protein: CASSYGQGSNYGYTF.

This chain joins TRBV28 and TRBJ2-5, with D perhaps matching TRBD1 (6 bases). CDR1 and CDR2 from the germline V gene are MDHEN and SYDVKM. Trimming removed 3 bases at V and 7 bases at J, with 12 bases between. This CDR3 has 13 residues. The CDR3: CASSFRGSVTQYF. The CDR3 bases are TGTGCCAGCAGTTTCAGGGGCTCGGTGACCCAGTACTTC.

J is TRBJ2-5 and V is TRBV11-2; 7 positions match TRBD1. The closer fit of TRBJ2-7 to the DNA end suggests the J call may be wrong. CDR1 is SGHAT, CDR2 FQNNGV, per germline. CDR3 length: 13 amino acids. CDR3 loop: CASSNTGVGEQYF. CDR3 DNA: TGTGCCAGCAGTAACACAGGGGTGGGCGAGCAGTACTTC.

The CDR3 protein is CASSPRGPAESSYNEQFF. Here the CDR3 DNA reads TGCGCCAGCAGCCCCCGTGGACCCGCGGAGAGCTCCTACAATGAGCAGTTCTTC. The J gene is TRBJ2-1, the V gene TRBV5-1; the D is unclear. CDR1 and CDR2 from the germline V gene are SGHRS and YFSETQ. Trimming removed 4 bases from V and 0 bases from J, with 20 bases in between. The CDR3 runs to 18 residues.

The V and J genes are TRBV7-3 and TRBJ2-2; tentative D call: TRBD1 (5 bases). This CDR3 region has 13 residues. The germline V and J ends were trimmed by 1 base and 6 bases, with 6 bases remaining between them. Germline loops: CDR1 SGHTA, CDR2 FQGTGA. CDR3 protein: CASSLIRAGELFF. The CDR3 region has the DNA TGTGCCAGCAGCTTAATCAGGGCCGGGGAGCTGTTTTTT.

The rearrangement uses TRBV7-9 and TRBJ1-2, with 10 bases that match TRBD1. Germline V gene lookup returns CDR1 SEHNR and CDR2 FQNEAQ (reference sequence). This CDR3 contains 13 residues. V lost 4 bases and J lost 8; bases outside the gene matches: 4. This chain's CDR3 is CASSSGQGGGYTF. Written as DNA, the CDR3 is TGTGCCAGCAGCTCCGGACAGGGGGGCGGCTACACCTTC.

This chain joins TRBV5-1 and TRBJ2-2; possible D gene TRBD2, 6 bases. V lost 2 bases and J 4 bases, leaving 9 bases between the germline ends. The CDR3 spans 14 residues. Per the germline V gene, CDR1 is SGHRS and CDR2 is YFSETQ. The CDR3 spells CASSFAGPTGELFF. The CDR3 region has the DNA TGCGCCAGCAGCTTTGCGGGGCCCACCGGGGAGCTGTTTTTT.

V usage is TRBV9 and J usage is TRBJ1-1; no definite D call. The CDR3 runs to 14 residues. CDR1 SGDLS and CDR2 YYNGEE come from the germline V gene. V dropped 1 base and J dropped 3 bases, with 10 bases sitting between them. The CDR3 nucleotides read TGTGCCAGCAGCGTAAGGACCATAGACACTGAAGCTTTCTTT. Translated: CASSVRTIDTEAFF. Together with reference TRBV9 and TRBJ1-1, the CDR3 gives the full variable domain: DSGVTQTPKHLITATGQRVTLRCSPRSGDLSVYWYQQSLDQGLQFLIQYYNGEERAKGNILERFSAQQFPDLHSELNLSSLELGDSALYFCASSVRTIDTEAFFGQGTRLTVV.

The chain couples TRBV5-1 to TRBJ1-1; TRBD1 matches 8 bases. The CDR3 spans 14 residues. In germline, CDR1 is SGHRS, CDR2 YFSETQ. V gave up 3 bases and J gave up 5 bases; unmatched junction bases: 6. DNA of the CDR3: TGCGCCAGCAGCTCCTTACAGGGGGGGACTGAAGCTTTCTTT. Amino acid sequence: CASSSLQGGTEAFF. The variable domain in full, with the rest retrieved from reference TRBV5-1 and TRBJ1-1, is KAGVTQTPRYLIKTRGQQVTLSCSPISGHRSVSWYQQTPGQGLQFLFEYFSETQRNKGNFPGRFSGRQFSNSRSEMNVSTLELGDSALYLCASSSLQGGTEAFFGQGTRLTVV.